The 4 T cell receptor beta chains presented below share a single source sample, sequenced in a study of blood T cell repertoires in COVID-19. Data came from immunoSEQ multiplex PCR; TCRdb stores just in-frame clones and leaves some out. The table includes some 350,000 clones, about 93% detected once. Sequencing was done on a sample of peripheral blood. Receptors were obtained from a woman aged 18-29 years who had recovered from COVID-19.

The V and J genes are TRBV5-1 and TRBJ2-7, with D perhaps matching TRBD1 (6 bases). Per the germline V gene, CDR1 is SGHRS and CDR2 is YFSETQ. The CDR3 consists of 14 residues. V lost 4 bases and J lost 3, with 14 bases in between. The chain's CDR3 is CASSGDIGVYEQYV. The CDR3 bases are TGCGCCAGCAGCGGGGACATAGGAGTCTACGAGCAGTACGTC.

This chain uses TRBV5-4 with TRBJ2-3; TRBD2 aligns across 9 bases. V shed 4 bases and J 2 bases; nucleotides not matched to a gene: 8. The CDR3 runs to 16 residues. Germline values: CDR1 SGHNT, CDR2 YYREEE (reference sequence). CDR3: CASSPGGGRATDTQYF. The CDR3 DNA follows: TGTGCCAGCAGCCCCGGCGGCGGGAGGGCCACAGATACGCAGTATTTT.

V and J are TRBV2 and TRBJ2-1; D perhaps matches TRBD2 (5 bases). The germline V and J ends were trimmed by 8 bases and 0 bases, with 11 bases remaining between them. CDR1 and CDR2 from the germline V gene are SNHLY and FYNNEI. The CDR3 length is 14 residues. CDR3 in amino acids: CASYPRDSYNEQFF. The DNA of the CDR3 is TGTGCCAGCTACCCACGGGACTCCTACAATGAGCAGTTCTTC.

The genes are TRBV30 and TRBJ1-3; a weak D match, TRBD1 (5 bases). The CDR3 contains 15 residues. The V gene lost 1 base and the J gene lost 3 bases, with 13 bases spanning the gap. The V gene's germline CDR1 is GTSNPN and CDR2 SVGIG (reference sequence). The chain's CDR3 is CAWSDLGHRGNTIYF. The CDR3 DNA sequence: TGTGCCTGGAGTGACCTAGGACACCGTGGAAACACCATATATTTT.